This paragraph covers one TCR beta chain sequence. This clonotype was observed at least ten times. The clone's antigen remains unknown. No base-level quality is on record; no much larger clone is a single base apart. The data were taken from a study of blood T cells in healthy people across ages (dated by TCRdb to the mid-2010s). For the wider study: Template switching captured roughly one uniquely barcoded TCR beta cDNA molecule per two T cells in model experiments. Age-related changes in TCR beta repertoire diversity were measured in the study by deep sequencing normalized with unique cDNA molecular identifiers. Donors were grouped into four age groups: young (average roughly 17 years), middle-aged (roughly 37), aged (approximately 67) and long-lived (approximately 82). Donors of different ages were randomly distributed across sequencing lanes to avoid experimental bias. Using the same blood draw, the study looked at two additional independent replicas of 1 million unique cDNA reads for two donors, one aged 18 to 30 and the other aged 80 or older.

Broader findings and caveats from the paper: A strong correlation was found between observed TCR beta diversity and the percentage of naive T cells measured by flow cytometry. Bulk unsorted PBMC profiling prevented conclusive comparison of naive and antigen-experienced compartments. Donor CMV infection status was unknown, potentially confounding age-related changes in expanded clonotypes. Estimates of total diversity based on one million sequenced T cells were regarded as lower bounds and as underestimates. Observed TCR beta diversity per million T cells fell roughly linearly with age, and a significant reduction was already apparent by age about 43. Compared with the aged group, the long-lived group had more naive CD4+ T cells, fewer expanded clones and increased TCR diversity, suggesting age selection.

The library relied on 5' RACE. TCRdb lists the instrument as Illumina HiSeq 2500. A second PCR of 7 to 11 cycles was performed with a sample-barcoded 5' primer and a J-beta primer mix. A template-switch 5' adaptor carrying 12 random nucleotides introduced a unique molecular identifier onto each TCR beta cDNA molecule. At least 3 million CDR3-containing paired-end reads were obtained from each sample. The Mint cDNA synthesis kit, primed by a TRBC-specific oligonucleotide, was used to synthesize first-strand cDNA from all RNA. After uracil-DNA glycosylase treatment, a first 18-cycle PCR used universal primers M1SS and BC2_uni_R on all cDNA. In the authors' own workflow: Each sample was normalized by randomly selecting 1 million high-quality reads, each carrying a distinct molecular identifier. Reads sharing molecular identifiers were discarded rather than binned into consensus sequences. MiTCR, run with a Q25 quality threshold and the strictest error-elimination algorithm, handled CDR3 identification, clonotype clustering and error correction. A nonparametric unseen species model with Euler transformation was used to estimate a lower bound on total TCR beta diversity. TCRdb passed the public sequencing reads through fastp at Q25 and MiXCR, retaining productive beta sequences. Each entry is one CDR3 protein sequence, shown with its most common DNA and genes. V and J calls and clone size were set by TCRdb, not the authors. The sample table holds hundreds of thousands of distinct CDR3 sequences, of which approximately 49% were seen once. The ten top clones hold roughly 30% of the sample.

The CDR3 has 14 amino acids, counting the end cysteine and phenylalanine. Only the CDR3 portion is preserved as DNA: 42 bases, with reading frame beginning at the first base. Taken from the germline V gene, the CDR1 and CDR2 loops are SGHTA and FQGTGA. Compared with germline, V lacks 1 base and J lacks 6 bases; bases without a gene match: 2. Donors were 39 systemically healthy Caucasian individuals from Russia aged roughly 6 to 90 years. Each donor gave about 9.7 milliliters of peripheral blood, drawn into EDTA-treated Vacutainer tubes. Ficoll-Paque density-gradient centrifugation was used to isolate PBMCs, with at least 6.5 million per sample. Total RNA was extracted from PBMCs with Trizol reagent, with at least 6 micrograms obtained per sample. Naive CD45RAhigh/CD27high T cell percentages were measured by flow cytometry on a PBMC aliquot from every donor.

The V and J segments used are TRBV7-3 and TRBJ2-3; 9 bases in the junction line up with TRBD2. Sample: blood. This receptor was identified in a woman aged 55-70 years in good health. In nucleotide form, the sequence is TGTGCCAGCAGCTTAATTAGCGGGAGTGATACGCAGTATTTT. This sequence encodes CASSLISGSDTQYF. Here the CDR3 is joined to the reference TRBV7-3 and TRBJ2-3 genes, and the full variable domain is: GAGVSQTPSNKVTEKGKYVELRCDPISGHTALYWYRQSLGQGPEFLIYFQGTGAADDSGLPNDRFFAVRPEGSVSTLKIQRTERGDSAVYLCASSLISGSDTQYFGPGTRLTVL.